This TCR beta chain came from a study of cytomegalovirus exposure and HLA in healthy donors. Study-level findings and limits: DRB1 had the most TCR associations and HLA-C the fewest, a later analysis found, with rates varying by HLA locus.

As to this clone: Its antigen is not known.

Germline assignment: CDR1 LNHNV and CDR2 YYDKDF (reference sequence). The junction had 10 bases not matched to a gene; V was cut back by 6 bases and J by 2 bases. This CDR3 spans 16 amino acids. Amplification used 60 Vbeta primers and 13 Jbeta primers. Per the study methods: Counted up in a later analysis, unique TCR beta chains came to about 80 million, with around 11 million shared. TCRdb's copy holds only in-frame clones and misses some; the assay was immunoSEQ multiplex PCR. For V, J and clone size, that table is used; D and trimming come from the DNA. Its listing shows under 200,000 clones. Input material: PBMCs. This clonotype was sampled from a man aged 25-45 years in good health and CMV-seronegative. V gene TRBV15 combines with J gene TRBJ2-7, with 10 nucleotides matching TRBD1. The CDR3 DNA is TGTGCCACCAGAGGGACGATGGGACAGGGGACCTACGAGCAGTACTTC. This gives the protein CATRGTMGQGTYEQYF.